Sequencing of this T cell receptor beta chain was carried out in a study of shared clonotypes between healthy human individuals. The study, taken as a whole, reports: Estimated richness was generally greater in naive than memory subsets. Read depth was anticipated to influence clonotype sharing among donors. Apart from blood, nothing was sampled; tissue repertoires likely differ.

CD45RO-negative, CCR7-positively selected cells formed the naive CD8 fraction, excluding terminally differentiated effector memory CD45RA+ cells. Measured with immunoSEQ multiplex PCR; TCRdb has only the in-frame clones, and not every one. In the table there are some 630,000 clones, approximately 96% of which are singletons. Trimming left V 7 bases short and J 5 bases short, with 15 bases between. This CDR3 spans 13 amino acids. The germline gives CDR1 LNHNV, CDR2 YYDKDF (reference sequence). On this clone: Its antigen is not identified.

Sequences were obtained from naive CD8+ T cells sorted from blood. This clonotype originated in a woman aged 30 to 39 in good health. This chain joins TRBV15 and TRBJ2-7; D perhaps matches TRBD1 (6 bases). CDR3 loop: CATNTGNGDEQYF. The CDR3 DNA sequence: TGTGCCACCAACACAGGGAACGGAGACGAGCAGTACTTC.